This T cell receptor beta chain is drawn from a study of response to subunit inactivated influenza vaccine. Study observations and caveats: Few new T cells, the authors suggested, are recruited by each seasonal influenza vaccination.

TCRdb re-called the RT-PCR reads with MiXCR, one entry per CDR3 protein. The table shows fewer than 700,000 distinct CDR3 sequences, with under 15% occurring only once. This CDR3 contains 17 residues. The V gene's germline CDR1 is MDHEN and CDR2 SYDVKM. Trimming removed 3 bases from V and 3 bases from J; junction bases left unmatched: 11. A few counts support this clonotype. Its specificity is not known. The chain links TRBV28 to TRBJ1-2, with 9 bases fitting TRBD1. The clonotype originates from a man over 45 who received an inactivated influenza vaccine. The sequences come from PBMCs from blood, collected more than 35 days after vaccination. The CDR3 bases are TGTGCCAGCAGTTTTTCGGGACAGGGTCTTCTCGACTATGGCTACACCTTC. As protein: CASSFSGQGLLDYGYTF.